What follows are 14 T cell receptor beta chains derived from one specimen sequenced in a study of OX40 agonist ivuxolimab in advanced cancers. Sequencing used immunoSEQ multiplex PCR; TCRdb keeps in-frame clones, though not all of them. The sample lists roughly 76,000 clones; 70% to 90% were seen once. This material consisted of CD4+ or CD8+ T cells sorted from blood, taken in a trial of the OX40 agonist ivuxolimab. The receptors stem from an adult with an advanced solid tumor such as melanoma, head and neck, liver or kidney cancer.

The chain couples TRBV18 to TRBJ2-2, with D possibly TRBD1 on 5 matching bases. From germline, CDR1 is KGHSH and CDR2 LQKENI. The CDR3 sequence is 15 residues long. Trimming left V 6 bases short and J 4 bases short, with 15 bases between. The DNA of the CDR3 is TGTGCCAGCTCGTCCCAGGACATTTTCACCGGGGAGCTGTTTTTT. Translating it yields CASSSQDIFTGELFF.

The rearrangement links TRBV13 to TRBJ1-2; D possibly corresponds to TRBD1 (5 bases). Germline CDR1 and CDR2: PRHDT and FYEKMQ (reference sequence). V lost 6 bases to trimming and J lost 5 bases, with 13 bases between them. This CDR3 has 13 residues. The CDR3 loop is CASSYSGAYGYTF. CDR3 sequence (DNA): TGTGCCAGCAGTTATTCTGGGGCTTATGGCTACACCTTC.

The rearrangement uses TRBV11-2 and TRBJ1-2; D is unresolved. The V end was cut by 0 bases, the J end by 2 bases, with 4 bases between. CDR3 length equals 13 residues. The V gene's germline CDR1 is SGHAT and CDR2 FQNNGV. Written as DNA, the CDR3 is TGTGCCAGCAGCTTAGACGGGAACTATGGCTACACCTTC. This encodes CASSLDGNYGYTF.

This sequence joins TRBV21-1 and TRBJ1-4; the D segment call TRBD1 is taken from the table without a DNA check. TRBV21-1 is marked as a pseudogene. This CDR3 is 17 amino acids long. This CDR3 is CASSKRERDRRGEKLFF. CDR3 bases: TGTGCCAGCAGCAAAAGAGAACGGGACAGGAGGGGTGAAAAACTGTTTTTT.

Written as DNA, the CDR3 is TGTGCCAGCAATTTCCCACTAGCGGGGGGTTACAATGAGCAGTTCTTC. This codes for CASNFPLAGGYNEQFF. This sequence joins TRBV7-9 and TRBJ2-1, with 12 positions matching TRBD2. The V gene end was trimmed by 7 bases and the J gene end by 4 bases; junction bases not matched to a gene: 8. Germline CDR1 and CDR2: SEHNR and FQNEAQ (reference sequence). This CDR3 has 16 residues. The complete variable domain, with remaining parts taken from reference TRBV7-9 and TRBJ2-1, reads DTGVSQNPRHKITKRGQNVTFRCDPISEHNRLYWYRQTLGQGPEFLTYFQNEAQLEKSRLLSDRFSAERPKGSFSTLEIQRTEQGDSAMYLCASNFPLAGGYNEQFFGPGTRLTVL.

This chain links TRBV29-1 with TRBJ2-1; tentatively, D is TRBD2 (5 bases). There are 13 residues in the CDR3. V was pared by 3 bases and J by 7 bases, with 13 bases between. CDR1 and CDR2 from the germline V gene are SQVTM and ANQGSEA. CDR3: CSVDLGVGNEQFF. The CDR3 DNA sequence: TGCAGCGTTGACCTCGGGGTGGGGAATGAGCAGTTCTTC.

The rearrangement joins TRBV28 to TRBJ1-5; tentatively, D is TRBD1 (6 bases). Trimming left V 5 bases short and J 4 bases short, with 12 bases between. The CDR3 totals 14 residues. Germline CDR1 is MDHEN and CDR2 is SYDVKM. The CDR3 reads CASSPHQGNQPQHF. The DNA for the CDR3 is TGTGCCAGCAGTCCCCACCAGGGGAATCAGCCCCAGCATTTT.

This clone occurred once. V usage is TRBV29-1 and J usage is TRBJ1-2; no clear D. The CDR3 spans 11 residues. V was cut by 4 bases and J by 8 bases, with 11 bases left in between. CDR1 and CDR2 from the germline V gene are SQVTM and ANQGSEA. The CDR3 coding sequence is TGCAGCGTTGTGGCTGCCGAGGGCTACACCTTC. The encoded protein is CSVVAAEGYTF.

This clone was observed a few times. This chain joins TRBV29-1 and TRBJ1-1, with D maybe TRBD1 (6 bases). Trimming shortened V by 4 bases and J by 1 base, and 13 bases separated the two germline ends. The CDR3 runs to 14 residues. Germline CDR1 and CDR2: SQVTM and ANQGSEA. The chain's CDR3 is CSVGGAGRNTEAFF. Written as DNA, the CDR3 is TGCAGCGTTGGGGGGGCAGGGAGGAACACTGAAGCTTTCTTT.

The chain has TRBV4-1 and TRBJ1-5; D not certain. Trimming removed 1 base from V and 5 bases from J, with 9 bases in between. CDR1 and CDR2 (germline): MGHRA, YSYEKL. This CDR3 is 14 amino acids long. The CDR3 here is CASSQGVVDQPQHF. CDR3 nucleotide sequence: TGCGCCAGCAGCCAAGGCGTTGTGGATCAGCCCCAGCATTTT.

This clone was seen a few times. Germline is not matched at one junction end, which may reflect a read error. The gene calls are TRBV7-9 and TRBJ1-2, with 9 bases matching TRBD1. CDR3 length equals 13 residues. The V gene's germline CDR1 is SEHNR and CDR2 FQNEAQ (reference sequence). CDR3 bases: TGTGCCAGCAGCTTAGCAGGTGCGGACAGGGGTCCTTTC. It translates to CASSLAGADRGPF.

This chain joins TRBV28 and TRBJ1-1; a weak D match, TRBD1 (5 bases). Germline CDR1 reads MDHEN; CDR2 reads SYDVKM. V was trimmed by 7 bases and J by 3 bases, leaving 15 bases between them. The CDR3 loop spans 14 amino acids. CDR3 DNA sequence: TGTGCCAGCACATGGGGGGGTTTGGACACTGAAGCTTTCTTT. It is translated as CASTWGGLDTEAFF.

This rearrangement joins TRBV19 to TRBJ2-7, with a weak D call TRBD1 (6 bases). V lost 5 bases, J lost 6 bases, and 17 bases lay in between. The CDR3 contains 14 residues. The germline CDR1 and CDR2 sequences are LNHDA and SQIVND (reference sequence). The CDR3 nucleotides read TGTGCCAGTAGTTCGGAACAGGGTCGGCTCGAGCAGTACTTC. Its translation is CASSSEQGRLEQYF. Based on the CDR3 plus reference TRBV19 and TRBJ2-7, the full variable domain is DGGITQSPKYLFRKEGQNVTLSCEQNLNHDAMYWYRQDPGQGLRLIYYSQIVNDFQKGDIAEGYSVSREKKESFPLTVTSAQKNPTAFYLCASSSEQGRLEQYFGPGTRLTVT.

The gene calls are TRBV28 and TRBJ1-1; D gene ambiguous. The CDR3 has 14 amino acids. Looked up from germline, CDR1 is MDHEN and CDR2 is SYDVKM. V was shortened by 1 base and J by 0 bases, with 6 bases between the two germline ends. The CDR3 region is CASSLFGVNTEAFF. The CDR3 DNA reads TGTGCCAGCAGTTTATTCGGAGTGAACACTGAAGCTTTCTTT. The complete variable domain, with remaining parts taken from reference TRBV28 and TRBJ1-1, reads DVKVTQSSRYLVKRTGEKVFLECVQDMDHENMFWYRQDPGLGLRLIYFSYDVKMKEKGDIPEGYSVSREKKERFSLILESASTNQTSMYLCASSLFGVNTEAFFGQGTRLTVV.